These 28 T cell receptor beta chains were sequenced from one sample in a study of cytomegalovirus exposure and HLA in healthy donors. The PCR used 60 Vbeta and 13 Jbeta primers. TCRdb's table, derived via immunoSEQ multiplex PCR, lists solely in-frame clones and lacks some. The table has over 110,000 clones, about 80% seen once. Sequences were obtained from PBMCs. These receptors were taken from a male donor in good health and CMV-seropositive.

This chain connects TRBV4-3 to TRBJ2-2, with D perhaps matching TRBD1 (6 bases). This CDR3 region has 17 residues. Trimming removed 2 bases from V and 4 bases from J, with 17 bases in between. Germline V gene sequence: CDR1 LGHNA, CDR2 YSLEER. The CDR3 DNA is TGCGCCAGCAGCCAACTAGGCAGGGGTGCCGGCACCGGGGAGCTGTTTTTT. Residues: CASSQLGRGAGTGELFF.

The chain couples TRBV7-2 to TRBJ1-6; no clear D gene. V was cut by 3 bases and J by 3 bases, with 9 bases left in between. From germline, CDR1 is SGHTA and CDR2 FQGNSA. The CDR3 is 15 residues long. The CDR3, as DNA: TGTGCCAGCAGCTTGAGGGTGGGCTATAATTCACCCCTCCACTTT. It codes for CASSLRVGYNSPLHF.

This clone was found once. This chain uses TRBV15 with TRBJ1-5; D is ambiguous. The CDR3 sequence is 15 residues long. CDR1 is LNHNV and CDR2 is YYDKDF in the germline V gene (reference sequence). Trimming shortened V by 1 base and J by 2 bases, and 9 bases separated the two germline ends. This CDR3 is CATSRGWEGNQPQHF. CDR3 DNA: TGTGCCACCAGCAGAGGATGGGAGGGCAATCAGCCCCAGCATTTT.

The chain links TRBV13 to TRBJ2-7, with D perhaps TRBD2 (6 bases). The CDR3 is 18 amino acids. CDR1 and CDR2 (germline): PRHDT, FYEKMQ (reference sequence). The V and J ends lost 8 bases and 1 base respectively, with 27 bases between them. This CDR3 reads CASSYGRKWRGGSYEQYF. The CDR3 DNA reads as TGTGCCAGCTCCTATGGGAGGAAGTGGCGGGGCGGGTCCTACGAGCAGTACTTC.

The chain is built from TRBV4-3 and TRBJ2-2; 12 bases align to TRBD2. The trim removed 3 bases at V and 7 bases at J, leaving 9 bases unmatched. The CDR3 has 17 residues. CDR1 is LGHNA, CDR2 YSLEER, per germline. The CDR3 region has the DNA TGCGCCAGCAGCCAGACGACTAGCGGGAGTATTCTCGGGGAGCTGTTTTTT. This encodes CASSQTTSGSILGELFF.

The CDR3 protein is CASSRGTPAYEQYF. CDR3 nucleotide sequence: TGTGCCAGCAGTAGAGGGACTCCTGCCTACGAGCAGTACTTC. The V gene is TRBV25-1, the J gene TRBJ2-7, with TRBD2 as a possible D gene (6 bases). V was pared by 5 bases and J by 2 bases, with 13 bases between. Germline assignment: CDR1 MGHDK and CDR2 SYGVNS. The CDR3 has 14 amino acids.

The gene calls are TRBV11-2 and TRBJ1-5; tentatively, D is TRBD1 (6 bases). V lost 2 bases, J lost 4 bases, and 9 bases lay in between. CDR3 length: 14 amino acids. Germline values: CDR1 SGHAT, CDR2 FQNNGV. The CDR3 protein is CASSLTGLNQPQHF. The CDR3 DNA reads as TGTGCCAGCAGCTTAACAGGGTTAAATCAGCCCCAGCATTTT.

This chain connects TRBV30 to TRBJ1-1; D not certain. Germline CDR1 is GTSNPN and CDR2 is SVGIG (reference sequence). The CDR3 has 14 residues. Trimming took 6 bases from V and 5 from J, leaving 19 bases between them. This CDR3 is CACGTPKRRTEAFF. The DNA of the CDR3 is TGTGCCTGCGGCACCCCCAAGCGGAGAACTGAAGCTTTCTTT.

This chain links TRBV5-8 with TRBJ2-7; 8 bases match TRBD1. The trim removed 3 bases at V and 2 bases at J, leaving 10 bases unmatched. This CDR3 is built from 16 residues. From germline, CDR1 is SGHTS and CDR2 YDEGEE. In DNA, the CDR3 is TGTGCCAGCAGCTATCGCCGGGACAGGCGTACCTACGAGCAGTACTTC. The encoded protein is CASSYRRDRRTYEQYF. Full variable domain (rest looked up from reference TRBV5-8 and TRBJ2-7): EAGVTQSPTHLIKTRGQQATLRCSPISGHTSVYWYQQALGLGLQFLLWYDEGEERNRGNFPPRFSGRQFPNYSSELNVNALELEDSALYLCASSYRRDRRTYEQYFGPGTRLTVT.

The chain recombines TRBV7-6 with TRBJ2-2, with TRBD2 matching 14 bases. The CDR3 loop spans 20 amino acids. Germline values: CDR1 SGHVS, CDR2 FNYEAQ. After removal of 7 bases from V and 3 bases from J, the junction contained 16 bases not matched to a gene. The CDR3 DNA is TGTGCCAGCAACGATCGATATAGGACTAGCGGGGGGCGTGACACCGGGGAGCTGTTTTTT. Translating gives CASNDRYRTSGGRDTGELFF.

The V gene is TRBV10-3, the J gene TRBJ2-3; the D gene is possibly TRBD1 (5 bases). Looked up from germline, CDR1 is ENHRY and CDR2 is SYGVKD. The V end was cut by 10 bases, the J end by 3 bases, with 17 bases between. The CDR3 runs to 14 residues. CDR3 sequence reads: CASARQFGTDTQYF. CDR3 DNA sequence: TGTGCCAGCGCTCGACAGTTCGGAACAGATACGCAGTATTTT.

The chain joins TRBV5-1 to TRBJ2-2, with 8 nucleotides matching TRBD1. The V and J ends lost 0 bases and 5 bases, in that order; junction bases with no gene match: 3. Germline CDR1 and CDR2: SGHRS and YFSETQ. The CDR3 has 15 residues. CDR3 nucleotide sequence: TGCGCCAGCAGCTTGGCGGGACAGGCGACCGGGGAGCTGTTTTTT. Its translation: CASSLAGQATGELFF.

The chain links TRBV7-6 to TRBJ2-5; D remains ambiguous. With 5 bases removed from V and 0 bases from J, the gap between germline ends came to 4 bases. Germline V gene data show CDR1 as SGHVS and CDR2 as FNYEAQ. The CDR3 consists of 12 residues. The chain's CDR3 is CASSRYQETQYF. In nucleotides, the CDR3 is TGTGCCAGCAGCCGGTACCAAGAGACCCAGTACTTC.

The chain joins TRBV10-1 to TRBJ2-1, with 9 positions matching TRBD2. The CDR3 has 14 amino acids. Germline V CDR1 and CDR2: WNHNN, SYGVQD (reference sequence). V was clipped by 11 bases and J by 7 bases; unmatched bases: 12. Written as DNA, the CDR3 is TGCGCCGGTAGCGGGAGTCAAGGGGAGAATGAGCAGTTCTTC. This codes for CAGSGSQGENEQFF.

The rearrangement joins TRBV27 to TRBJ1-2; possible D gene TRBD1, 5 bases. CDR1 is MNHEY and CDR2 is SMNVEV in the germline V gene (reference sequence). V was clipped by 2 bases and J by 8 bases, with 12 bases between them. This CDR3 is built from 13 residues. CDR3 nucleotides: TGTGCCAGCAGTTTAGCGCAGGGAGGAGGCTACACCTTC. Translated: CASSLAQGGGYTF.

V usage is TRBV9 and J usage is TRBJ2-1; 9 bases align to TRBD2. The CDR3 has 17 residues. V lost 0 bases to trimming and J lost 0 bases; unmatched junction nucleotides: 4. Germline CDR1 reads SGDLS; CDR2 reads YYNGEE. CDR3 protein: CASSVDLSGGSYNEQFF. DNA of the CDR3: TGTGCCAGCAGCGTAGACCTTAGCGGGGGCTCCTACAATGAGCAGTTCTTC.

V gene TRBV6-5 combines with J gene TRBJ1-5, with 7 nucleotides matching TRBD1. This CDR3 region has 14 residues. CDR1 is MNHEY, CDR2 SVGAGI, per germline. V was pared by 5 bases and J by 6 bases, with 7 bases of the junction left unmatched. The CDR3 DNA is TGTGCCAGCAGTCGTCGACAGGGAGGTCAGCCCCAGCATTTT. Amino acids: CASSRRQGGQPQHF.

V usage is TRBV5-8 and J usage is TRBJ1-2; no reliable D call. The CDR3 is 14 residues long. Germline V gene lookup returns CDR1 SGHTS and CDR2 YDEGEE. The V end lost 1 base, the J end lost 7 bases, and 14 bases lay between the germline ends. The CDR3 is CASSLINLATGYTF. CDR3 sequence (DNA): TGTGCCAGCAGCTTGATCAATTTGGCCACTGGCTACACCTTC.

The chain has TRBV18 and TRBJ2-2; no reliable D call. Germline V CDR1 and CDR2: KGHSH, LQKENI. The CDR3 totals 15 residues. V gave up 3 bases and J gave up 0 bases, with 8 bases separating them. Here the CDR3 DNA reads TGTGCCAGCTCACCGCGGAACGCGAACACCGGGGAGCTGTTTTTT. This sequence encodes CASSPRNANTGELFF.

This chain connects TRBV4-1 to TRBJ2-2; TRBD1 matches 10 bases. Trimming cost V 5 bases and J 7 bases; bases outside gene matches: 10. The germline V gene has CDR1 MGHRA and CDR2 YSYEKL. The CDR3 has 16 residues. As DNA, the CDR3 is TGCGCCAGCAGCACCTCCGGGACAGGGGCGAACGGGGAGCTGTTTTTT. It specifies CASSTSGTGANGELFF.

This clone was observed a single time. The chain carries TRBV9 and TRBJ1-2; no clear D. The CDR3 extends over 13 amino acids. Germline CDR1 SGDLS, CDR2 YYNGEE. The germline V and J ends were trimmed by 0 bases and 3 bases, with 6 bases remaining between them. The DNA for the CDR3 is TGTGCCAGCAGCGTAGCAACAGACTATGGCTACACCTTC. Its translation: CASSVATDYGYTF. The whole variable domain, filled in from reference TRBV9 and TRBJ1-2, reads DSGVTQTPKHLITATGQRVTLRCSPRSGDLSVYWYQQSLDQGLQFLIQYYNGEERAKGNILERFSAQQFPDLHSELNLSSLELGDSALYFCASSVATDYGYTFGSGTRLTVV.

The chain carries TRBV7-8 and TRBJ2-3, with TRBD2 matching 14 bases. CDR3 length equals 16 residues. V trimming: 6 bases; J trimming: 2 bases; junction bases outside the gene matches: 4. The V gene's germline CDR1 is SGHVS and CDR2 FQNEAQ. CDR3 amino acids: CASSRLAGGYTDTQYF. The CDR3 DNA sequence: TGTGCCAGCAGTCGACTAGCGGGGGGGTACACAGATACGCAGTATTTT.

The rearrangement uses TRBV27 and TRBJ2-3, with 9 bases that match TRBD2. Germline V CDR1 and CDR2: MNHEY, SMNVEV (reference sequence). Unmatched junction bases numbered 5, after V lost 5 bases and J lost 2 bases. The CDR3 spans 15 residues. CDR3 DNA: TGTGCCAGCAGTCTAGCGGGGCAACACACAGATACGCAGTATTTT. Protein product: CASSLAGQHTDTQYF.

The rearrangement links TRBV27 to TRBJ2-2; D might be TRBD1 (6 bases). Trimming stripped 2 bases from V and 5 bases from J, with 18 bases between. Germline V gives CDR1 MNHEY, CDR2 SMNVEV (reference sequence). The CDR3 contains 17 residues. The CDR3 protein is CASSLEGNRVWTGELFF. The CDR3 DNA is TGTGCCAGCAGTTTAGAGGGAAACAGGGTCTGGACCGGGGAGCTGTTTTTT.

This clone was seen only a few times. The chain carries TRBV5-6 and TRBJ1-3; 7 nucleotides line up with TRBD1. The germline CDR1 and CDR2 sequences are SGHDT and YYEEEE. Germline trimming cut 4 bases from V and 4 bases from J; bases unmatched to any gene: 5. The CDR3 is made up of 14 amino acids. CDR3 protein: CASSVGTAGNTIYF. The CDR3 DNA reads TGTGCCAGCAGCGTCGGGACAGCCGGAAACACCATATATTTT.

This clone was recorded once. At one boundary the junction diverges from the germline segment, which might be a read error. V and J are TRBV2 and TRBJ2-7, with D perhaps TRBD2 (7 bases). CDR1 and CDR2 from the germline V gene are SNHLY and FYNNEI. CDR3 length: 11 residues. The DNA of the CDR3 is TGTGCCAGCAGTGGCGGGGGCGAGGAGAACTTC. Its protein product is CASSGGGEENF.

About this clone: At one end, the junction sequence differs from germline, possibly due to a read error. The genes are TRBV16 and TRBJ1-2, with D perhaps matching TRBD1 (6 bases). This CDR3 is 13 amino acids long. CDR1 and CDR2 from the germline V gene are KGHSY and FQNENV. The CDR3 protein is CASIQGTTYGYTF. CDR3 coding DNA: TGTGCCAGCATCCAAGGGACAACCTATGGCTACACCTTC.

The chain couples TRBV2 to TRBJ2-2; 8 bases are shared with TRBD1. The CDR3 sequence is 16 residues long. Losses at the gene ends were 3 bases for V and 1 base for J; bases not matched to a gene: 4. In germline, CDR1 is SNHLY, CDR2 FYNNEI. CDR3 in amino acids: CASSDPDRVNTGELFF. CDR3 bases: TGTGCCAGCAGTGATCCGGACAGGGTGAACACCGGGGAGCTGTTTTTT. Variable domain in full (rest from reference TRBV2 and TRBJ2-2): EPEVTQTPSHQVTQMGQEVILRCVPISNHLYFYWYRQILGQKVEFLVSFYNNEISEKSEIFDDQFSVERPDGSNFTLKIRSTKLEDSAMYFCASSDPDRVNTGELFFGEGSRLTVL.